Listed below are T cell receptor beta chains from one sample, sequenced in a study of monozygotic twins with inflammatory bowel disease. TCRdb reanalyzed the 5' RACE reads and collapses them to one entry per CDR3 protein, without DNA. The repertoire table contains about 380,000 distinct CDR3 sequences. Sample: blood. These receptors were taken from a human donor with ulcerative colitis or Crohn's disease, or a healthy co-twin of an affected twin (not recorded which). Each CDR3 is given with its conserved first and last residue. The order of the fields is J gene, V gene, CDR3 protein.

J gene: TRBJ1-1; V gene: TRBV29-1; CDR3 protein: CSVVIGWEAFF
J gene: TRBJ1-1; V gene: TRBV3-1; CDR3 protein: CASSQDVGLDTEAFF
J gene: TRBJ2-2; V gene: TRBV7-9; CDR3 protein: CASSLGGGRQSTGELFF
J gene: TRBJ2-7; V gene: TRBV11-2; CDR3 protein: CASSSRGTGENEQYF
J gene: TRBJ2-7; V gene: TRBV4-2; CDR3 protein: CASSPRQGETYEQYF
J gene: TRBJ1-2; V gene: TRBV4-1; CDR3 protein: CASSWTGQGYGYTF
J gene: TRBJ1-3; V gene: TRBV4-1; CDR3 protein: CASSPRDRATSGNTIYF
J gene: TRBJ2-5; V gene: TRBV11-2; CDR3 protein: CASSSPTGGQETQYF
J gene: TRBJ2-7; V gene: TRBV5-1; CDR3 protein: CASSEDSPSQPVTYEQYF
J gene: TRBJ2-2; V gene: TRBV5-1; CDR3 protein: CASSLDRLAGGQANTGELFF
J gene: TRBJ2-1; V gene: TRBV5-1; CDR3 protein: CASSLGGRHNEQFF
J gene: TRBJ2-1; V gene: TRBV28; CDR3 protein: CASSQLAVHNEQFF
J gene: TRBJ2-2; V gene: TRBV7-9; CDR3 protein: CASSHPFPHGELFF
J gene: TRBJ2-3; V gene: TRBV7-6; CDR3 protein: CASSFSGGASTDTQYF
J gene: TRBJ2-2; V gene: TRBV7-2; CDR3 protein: CASSSAGGLAGELFF
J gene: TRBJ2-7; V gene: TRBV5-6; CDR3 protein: CASSRKYIEQYF
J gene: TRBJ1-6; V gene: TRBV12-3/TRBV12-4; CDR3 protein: CASSPPTGGKDSPLHF
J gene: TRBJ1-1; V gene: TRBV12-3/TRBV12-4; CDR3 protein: CASSFDRAPEAFF
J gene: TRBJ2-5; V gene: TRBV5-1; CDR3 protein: CASSPLAGGREETQYF
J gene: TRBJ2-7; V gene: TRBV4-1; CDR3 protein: CASSQDHKQPYEQYF
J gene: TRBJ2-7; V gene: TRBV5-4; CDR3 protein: CASSSAPGQGQSF
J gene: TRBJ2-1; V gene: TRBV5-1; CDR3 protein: CASSPDNEQFF
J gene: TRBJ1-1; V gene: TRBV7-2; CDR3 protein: CASNSWGWGDTEAFF
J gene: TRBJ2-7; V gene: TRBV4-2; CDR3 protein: CASSPSYDGTYEQYF
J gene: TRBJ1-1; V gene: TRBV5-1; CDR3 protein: CASSLYQGEAFF
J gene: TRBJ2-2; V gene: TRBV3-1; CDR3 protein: CASSQGLGSTGELFF
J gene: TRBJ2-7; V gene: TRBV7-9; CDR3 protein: CASSLDGTLSYEQYF
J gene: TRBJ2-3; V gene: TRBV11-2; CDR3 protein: CASSWAGLHSSTDTQYF
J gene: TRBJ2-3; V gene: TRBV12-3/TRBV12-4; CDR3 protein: CASSWMGGDTDTQYF
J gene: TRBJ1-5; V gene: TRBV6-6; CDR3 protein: CASSDNQPQHF
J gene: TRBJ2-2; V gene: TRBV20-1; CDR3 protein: CSARLATAGELFF
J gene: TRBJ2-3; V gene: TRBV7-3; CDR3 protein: CASSANAGGPGDTQYF
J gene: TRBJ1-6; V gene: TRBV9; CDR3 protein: CASSVVGGNSPLHF
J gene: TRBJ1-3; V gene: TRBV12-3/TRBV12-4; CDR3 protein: CASTFSGNTIYF
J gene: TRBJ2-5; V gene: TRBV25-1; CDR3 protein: CASSDAAQETQYF
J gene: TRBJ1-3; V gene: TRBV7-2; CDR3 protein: CASSSGSFGNTIYF
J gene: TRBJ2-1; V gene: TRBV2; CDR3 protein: CASKLNRVRHNEQFF
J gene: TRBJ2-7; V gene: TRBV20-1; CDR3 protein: CSARVLYEQYF
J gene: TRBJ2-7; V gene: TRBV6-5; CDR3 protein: CASSWRKGQPRSSYEQYF
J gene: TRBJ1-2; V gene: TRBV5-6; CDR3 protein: CASSSGQISGYGYTF
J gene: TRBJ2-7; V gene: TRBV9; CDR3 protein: CASSGGDSSYEQYF
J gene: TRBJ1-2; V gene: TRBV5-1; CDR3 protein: CASSLAVDRRTSGYTF
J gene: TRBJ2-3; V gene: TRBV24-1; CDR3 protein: CATSDHLGTSFDTQYF
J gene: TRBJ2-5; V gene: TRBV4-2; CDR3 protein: CASSQDAAIQETQYF
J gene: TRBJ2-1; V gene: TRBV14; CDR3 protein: CASSHPSGTSGGSLYNEQFF
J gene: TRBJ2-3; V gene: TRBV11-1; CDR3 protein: CASSFRTSGGSSTDTQYF
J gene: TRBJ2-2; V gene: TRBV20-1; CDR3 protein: CSVAGTGGIAGELFF
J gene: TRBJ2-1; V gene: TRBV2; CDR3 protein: CANTGEMYNEQFF
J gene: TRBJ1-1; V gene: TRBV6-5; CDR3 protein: CASSFDRGIGNTEAFF
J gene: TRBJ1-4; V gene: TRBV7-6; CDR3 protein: CASSLGQTLREKLFF
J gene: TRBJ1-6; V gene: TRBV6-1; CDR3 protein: CASRQTSRSARYNSPLHF
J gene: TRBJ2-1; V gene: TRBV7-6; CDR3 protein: CAISLVGTTYNEQFF
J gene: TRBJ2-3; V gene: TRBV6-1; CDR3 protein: CASISRQSTDTQYF